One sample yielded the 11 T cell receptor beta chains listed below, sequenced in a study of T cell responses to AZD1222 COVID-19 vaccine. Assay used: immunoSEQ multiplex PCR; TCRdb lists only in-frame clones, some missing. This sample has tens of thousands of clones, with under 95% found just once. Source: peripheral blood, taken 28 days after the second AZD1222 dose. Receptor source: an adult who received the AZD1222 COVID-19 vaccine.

Written as DNA, the CDR3 is TGTGCCATCATGAGGGGGACAGGGGGCGGGAACACTGAAGCTTTCTTT. Encoded protein: CAIMRGTGGGNTEAFF. This chain joins TRBV10-3 and TRBJ1-1; 12 nucleotides line up with TRBD1. CDR1 is ENHRY, CDR2 SYGVKD, per germline. V lost 7 bases and J lost 1; bases outside the gene matches: 7. The CDR3 is made up of 16 amino acids.

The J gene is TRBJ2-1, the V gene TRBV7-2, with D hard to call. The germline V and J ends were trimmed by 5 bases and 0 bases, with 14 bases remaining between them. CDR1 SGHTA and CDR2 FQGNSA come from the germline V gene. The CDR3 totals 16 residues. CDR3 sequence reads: CASSPAALLSYNEQFF. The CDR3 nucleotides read TGTGCCAGCAGCCCCGCAGCGCTACTCTCCTACAATGAGCAGTTCTTC. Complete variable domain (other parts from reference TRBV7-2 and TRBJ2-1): GAGVSQSPSNKVTEKGKDVELRCDPISGHTALYWYRQSLGQGLEFLIYFQGNSAPDKSGLPSDRFSAERTGGSVSTLTIQRTQQEDSAVYLCASSPAALLSYNEQFFGPGTRLTVL.

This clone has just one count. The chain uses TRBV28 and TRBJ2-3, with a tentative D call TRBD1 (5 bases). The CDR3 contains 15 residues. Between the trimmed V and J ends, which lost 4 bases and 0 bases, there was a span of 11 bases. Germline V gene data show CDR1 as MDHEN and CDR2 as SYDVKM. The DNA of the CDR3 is TGTGCCAGCAGTTCCGGACAAGGCAGCACAGATACGCAGTATTTT. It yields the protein CASSSGQGSTDTQYF.

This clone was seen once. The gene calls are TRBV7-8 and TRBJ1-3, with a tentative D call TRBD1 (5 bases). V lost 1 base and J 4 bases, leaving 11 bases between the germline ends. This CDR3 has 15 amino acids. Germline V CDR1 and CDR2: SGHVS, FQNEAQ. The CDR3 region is CASSLGGRDGNTIYF. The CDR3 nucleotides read TGTGCCAGCAGCTTAGGTGGCAGGGACGGAAACACCATATATTTT.

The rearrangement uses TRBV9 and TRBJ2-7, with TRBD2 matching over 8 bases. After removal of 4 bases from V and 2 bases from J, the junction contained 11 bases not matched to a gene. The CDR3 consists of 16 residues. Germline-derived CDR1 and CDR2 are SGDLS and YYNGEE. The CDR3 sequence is CASSPGGAGGTYEQYF. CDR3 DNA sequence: TGTGCCAGCAGCCCCGGGGGGGCGGGTGGTACCTACGAGCAGTACTTC.

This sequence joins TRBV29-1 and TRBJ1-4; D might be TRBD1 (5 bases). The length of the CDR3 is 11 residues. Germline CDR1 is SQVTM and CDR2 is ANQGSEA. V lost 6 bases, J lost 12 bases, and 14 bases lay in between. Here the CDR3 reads CSVGFVGELFF. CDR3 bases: TGCAGCGTCGGCTTCGTAGGGGAACTGTTTTTT.

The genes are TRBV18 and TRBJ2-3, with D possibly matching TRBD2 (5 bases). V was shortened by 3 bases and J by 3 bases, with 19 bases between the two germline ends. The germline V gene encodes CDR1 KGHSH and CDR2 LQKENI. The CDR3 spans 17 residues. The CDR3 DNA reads TGTGCCAGCTCACCTTCTACCCGGCGGGCAATAACAGATACGCAGTATTTT. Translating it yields CASSPSTRRAITDTQYF. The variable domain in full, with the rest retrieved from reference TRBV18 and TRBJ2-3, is NAGVMQNPRHLVRRRGQEARLRCSPMKGHSHVYWYRQLPEEGLKFMVYLQKENIIDESGMPKERFSAEFPKEGPSILRIQQVVRGDSAAYFCASSPSTRRAITDTQYFGPGTRLTVL.

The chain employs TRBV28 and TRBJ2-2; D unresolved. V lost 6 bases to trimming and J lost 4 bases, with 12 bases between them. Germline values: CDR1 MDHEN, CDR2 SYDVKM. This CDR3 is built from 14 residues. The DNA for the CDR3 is TGTGCCAGCAGGTCATCCGCAGGCACCGGGGAGCTGTTTTTT. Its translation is CASRSSAGTGELFF.

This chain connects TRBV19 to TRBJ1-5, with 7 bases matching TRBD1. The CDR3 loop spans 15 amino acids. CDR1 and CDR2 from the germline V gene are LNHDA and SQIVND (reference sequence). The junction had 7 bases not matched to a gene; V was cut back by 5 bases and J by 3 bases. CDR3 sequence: CASSPSTGFNQPQHF. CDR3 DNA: TGTGCCAGTAGTCCCTCGACAGGGTTCAATCAGCCCCAGCATTTT.

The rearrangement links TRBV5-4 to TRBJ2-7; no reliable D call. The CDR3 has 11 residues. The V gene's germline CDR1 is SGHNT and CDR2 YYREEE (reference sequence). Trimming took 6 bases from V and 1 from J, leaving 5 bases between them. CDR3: CASILSYEQYF. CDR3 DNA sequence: TGTGCCAGCATCCTATCCTACGAGCAGTACTTC.

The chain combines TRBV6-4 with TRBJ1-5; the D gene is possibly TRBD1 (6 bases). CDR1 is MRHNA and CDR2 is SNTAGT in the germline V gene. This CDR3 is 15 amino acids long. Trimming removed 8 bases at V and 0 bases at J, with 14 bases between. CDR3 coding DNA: TGTGCCAGCGTTGGGACACTCGATAGCAATCAGCCCCAGCATTTT. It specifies CASVGTLDSNQPQHF.